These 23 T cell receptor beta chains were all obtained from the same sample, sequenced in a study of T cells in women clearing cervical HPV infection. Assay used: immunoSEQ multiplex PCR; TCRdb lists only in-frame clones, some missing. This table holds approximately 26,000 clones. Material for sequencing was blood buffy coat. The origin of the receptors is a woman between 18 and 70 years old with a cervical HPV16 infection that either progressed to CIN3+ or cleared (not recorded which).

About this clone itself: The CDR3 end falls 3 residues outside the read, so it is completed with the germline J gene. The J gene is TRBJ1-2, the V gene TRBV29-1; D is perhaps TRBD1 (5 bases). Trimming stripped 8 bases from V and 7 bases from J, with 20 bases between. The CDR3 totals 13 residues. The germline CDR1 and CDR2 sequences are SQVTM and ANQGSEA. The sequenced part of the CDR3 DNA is TGCAGCCACCATTCAGGGATAAGTGGTGGC. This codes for CSHHSGISGG. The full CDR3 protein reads CSHHSGISGGYTF.

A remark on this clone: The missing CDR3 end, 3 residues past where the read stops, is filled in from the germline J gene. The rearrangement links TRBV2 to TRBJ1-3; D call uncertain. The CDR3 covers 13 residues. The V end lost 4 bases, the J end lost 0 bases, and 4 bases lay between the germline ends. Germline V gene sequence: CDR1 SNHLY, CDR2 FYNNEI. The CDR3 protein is CASSAGSGNTIYF. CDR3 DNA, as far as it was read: TGTGCCAGCAGTGCGGGCTCTGGAAACACC.

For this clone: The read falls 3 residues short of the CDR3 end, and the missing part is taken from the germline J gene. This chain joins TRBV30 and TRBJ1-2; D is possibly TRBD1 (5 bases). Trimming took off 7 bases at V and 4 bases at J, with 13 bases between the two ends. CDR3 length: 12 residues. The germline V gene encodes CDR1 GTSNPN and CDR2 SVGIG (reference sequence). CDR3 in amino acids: CASPGESYGYTF. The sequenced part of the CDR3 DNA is TGTGCCTCCCCGGGGGAGAGCTATGGC.

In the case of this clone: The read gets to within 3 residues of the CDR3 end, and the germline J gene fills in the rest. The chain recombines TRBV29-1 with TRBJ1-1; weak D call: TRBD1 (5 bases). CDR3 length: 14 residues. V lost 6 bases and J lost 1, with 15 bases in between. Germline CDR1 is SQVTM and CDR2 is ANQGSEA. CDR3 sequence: CSVLRGGANTEAFF. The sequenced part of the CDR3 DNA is TGCAGCGTCCTAAGGGGAGGTGCGAACACTGAA. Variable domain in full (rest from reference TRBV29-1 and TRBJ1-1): SAVISQKPSRDICQRGTSLTIQCQVDSQVTMMFWYRQQPGQSLTLIATANQGSEATYESGFVIDKFPISRPNLTFSTLTVSNMSPEDSSIYLCSVLRGGANTEAFFGQGTRLTVV.

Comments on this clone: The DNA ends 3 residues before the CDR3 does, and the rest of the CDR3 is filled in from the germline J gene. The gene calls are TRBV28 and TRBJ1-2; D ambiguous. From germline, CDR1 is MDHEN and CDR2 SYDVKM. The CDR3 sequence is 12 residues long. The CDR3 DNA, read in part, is TGTGCCAGCAGTTTGGCCAGGAGAGGC. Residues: CASSLARRG. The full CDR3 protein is CASSLARRGYTF.

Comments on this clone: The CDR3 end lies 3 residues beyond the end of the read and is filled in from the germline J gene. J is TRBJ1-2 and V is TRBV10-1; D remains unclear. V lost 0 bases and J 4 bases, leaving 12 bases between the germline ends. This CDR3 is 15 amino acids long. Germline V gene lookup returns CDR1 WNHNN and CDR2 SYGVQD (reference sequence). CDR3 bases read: TGCGCCAGCAGTGAGTCTGTAGGCAGCGTCTATGGC. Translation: CASSESVGSVYG. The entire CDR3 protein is CASSESVGSVYGYTF.

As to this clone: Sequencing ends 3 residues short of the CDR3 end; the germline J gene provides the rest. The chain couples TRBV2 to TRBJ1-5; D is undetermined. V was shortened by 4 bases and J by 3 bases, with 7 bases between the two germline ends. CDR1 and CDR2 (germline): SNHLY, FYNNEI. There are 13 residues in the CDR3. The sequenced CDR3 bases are TGTGCCAGCAGTGGAAACAACAATCAGCCC. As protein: CASSGNNNQP. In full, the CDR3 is CASSGNNNQPQHF.

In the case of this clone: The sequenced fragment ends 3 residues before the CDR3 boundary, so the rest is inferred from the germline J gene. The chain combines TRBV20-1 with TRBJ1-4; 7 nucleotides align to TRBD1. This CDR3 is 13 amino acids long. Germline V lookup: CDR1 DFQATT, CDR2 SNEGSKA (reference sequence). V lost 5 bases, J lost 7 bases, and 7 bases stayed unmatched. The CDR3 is CSAEGQRGEKLFF. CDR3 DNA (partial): TGCAGTGCTGAGGGACAGCGAGGTGAAAAA.

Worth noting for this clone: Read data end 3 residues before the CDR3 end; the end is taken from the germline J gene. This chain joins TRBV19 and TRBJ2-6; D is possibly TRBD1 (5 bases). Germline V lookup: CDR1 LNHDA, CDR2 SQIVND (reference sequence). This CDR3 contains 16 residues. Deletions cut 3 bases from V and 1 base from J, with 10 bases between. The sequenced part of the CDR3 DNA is TGTGCCAGTAGTATGGCAGGGCTATCTGGGGCCAACGTC. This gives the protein CASSMAGLSGANV. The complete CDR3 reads CASSMAGLSGANVLTF.

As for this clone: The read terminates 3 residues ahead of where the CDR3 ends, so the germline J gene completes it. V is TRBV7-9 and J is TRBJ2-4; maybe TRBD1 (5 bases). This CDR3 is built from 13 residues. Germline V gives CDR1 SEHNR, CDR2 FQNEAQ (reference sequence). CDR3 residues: CASRLIGVYGQYF. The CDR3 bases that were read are TGTGCCAGCAGATTAATAGGGGTCTATGGT.

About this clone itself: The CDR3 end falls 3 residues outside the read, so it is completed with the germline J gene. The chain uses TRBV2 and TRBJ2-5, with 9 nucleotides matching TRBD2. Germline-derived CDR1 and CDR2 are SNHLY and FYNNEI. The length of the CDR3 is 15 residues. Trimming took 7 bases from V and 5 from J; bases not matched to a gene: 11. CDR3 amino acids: CASKASLAGVETQYF. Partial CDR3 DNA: TGTGCCAGCAAAGCTAGCTTAGCGGGGGTGGAGACC.

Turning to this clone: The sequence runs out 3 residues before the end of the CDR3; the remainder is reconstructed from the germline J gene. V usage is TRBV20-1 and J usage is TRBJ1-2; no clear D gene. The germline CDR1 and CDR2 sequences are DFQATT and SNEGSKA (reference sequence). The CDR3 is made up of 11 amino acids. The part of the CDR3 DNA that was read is TGCAGTGCACATAGCAGACCGGGC. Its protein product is CSAHSRPG. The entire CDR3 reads CSAHSRPGYTF.

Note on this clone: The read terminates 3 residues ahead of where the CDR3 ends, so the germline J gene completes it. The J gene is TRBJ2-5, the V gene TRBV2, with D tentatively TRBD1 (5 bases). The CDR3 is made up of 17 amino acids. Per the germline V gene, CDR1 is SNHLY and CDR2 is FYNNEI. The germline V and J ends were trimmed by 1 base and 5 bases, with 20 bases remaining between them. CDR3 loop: CASSEGGVRAVRETQYF. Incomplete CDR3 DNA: TGTGCCAGCAGTGAAGGAGGCGTCAGGGCGGTGAGGGAGACC.

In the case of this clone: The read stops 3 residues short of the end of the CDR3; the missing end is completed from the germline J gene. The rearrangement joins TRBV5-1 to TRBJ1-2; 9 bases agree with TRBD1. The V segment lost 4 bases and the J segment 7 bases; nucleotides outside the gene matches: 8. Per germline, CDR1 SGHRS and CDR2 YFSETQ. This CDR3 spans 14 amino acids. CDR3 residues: CASSPGQGMVGYTF. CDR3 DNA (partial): TGCGCCAGCAGCCCTGGACAGGGGATGGTTGGC.

CDR3 protein: CASSAVPSTGNTEAFF. The DNA read from the CDR3 is TGCGCCAGCAGCGCCGTCCCCAGTACGGGGAACACTGAA. V is TRBV5-1 and J is TRBJ1-1; D unresolved. The observed sequence ends 3 residues before the CDR3 terminus, with the missing tail filled in from the germline J gene. The V end lost 4 bases, the J end lost 1 base, and 17 bases lay between the germline ends. Germline V gives CDR1 SGHRS, CDR2 YFSETQ. The CDR3 totals 16 residues.

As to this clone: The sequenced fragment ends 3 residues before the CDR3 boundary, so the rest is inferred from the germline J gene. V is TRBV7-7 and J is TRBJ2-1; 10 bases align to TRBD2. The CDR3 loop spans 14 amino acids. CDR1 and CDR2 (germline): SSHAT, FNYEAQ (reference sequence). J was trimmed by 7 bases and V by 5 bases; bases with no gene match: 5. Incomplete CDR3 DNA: TGTGCCAGCAGCGCGAGCGGGGGGGCAAATGAG. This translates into CASSASGGANE. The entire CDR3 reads CASSASGGANEQFF.

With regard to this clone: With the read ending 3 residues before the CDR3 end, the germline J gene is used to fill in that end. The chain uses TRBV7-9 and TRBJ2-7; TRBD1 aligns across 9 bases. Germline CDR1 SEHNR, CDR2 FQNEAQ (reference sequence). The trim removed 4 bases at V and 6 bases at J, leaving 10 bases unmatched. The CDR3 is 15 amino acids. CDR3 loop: CASSSTGTGLGEQYF. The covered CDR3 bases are TGTGCCAGCAGCTCGACCGGGACAGGGTTAGGCGAG.

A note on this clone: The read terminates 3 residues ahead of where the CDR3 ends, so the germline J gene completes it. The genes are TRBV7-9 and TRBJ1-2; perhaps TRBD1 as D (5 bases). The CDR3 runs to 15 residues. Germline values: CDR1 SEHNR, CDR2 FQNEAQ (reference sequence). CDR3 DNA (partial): TGTGCCAGCAGTTTAACAGGTCCGGTGAAATACGAC. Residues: CASSLTGPVKYD. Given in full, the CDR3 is CASSLTGPVKYDYTF.

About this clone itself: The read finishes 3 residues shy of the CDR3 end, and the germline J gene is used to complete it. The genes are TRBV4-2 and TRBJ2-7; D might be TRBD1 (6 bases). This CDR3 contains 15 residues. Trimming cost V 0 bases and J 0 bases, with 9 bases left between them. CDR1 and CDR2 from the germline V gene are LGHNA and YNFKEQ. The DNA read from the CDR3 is TGTGCCAGCAGCCAAGATAGGGGGAGCTCCTACGAG. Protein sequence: CASSQDRGSSYE. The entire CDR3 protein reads CASSQDRGSSYEQYF.

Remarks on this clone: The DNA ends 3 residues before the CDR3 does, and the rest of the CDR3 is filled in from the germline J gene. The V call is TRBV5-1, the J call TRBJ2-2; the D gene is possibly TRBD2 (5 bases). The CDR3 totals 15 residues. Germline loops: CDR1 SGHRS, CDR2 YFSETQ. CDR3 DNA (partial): TGCGCCAGCAGCAAGGGTCGCCCGACTAATGAAAAG. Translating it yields CASSKGRPTNEK. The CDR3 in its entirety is CASSKGRPTNEKLFF.

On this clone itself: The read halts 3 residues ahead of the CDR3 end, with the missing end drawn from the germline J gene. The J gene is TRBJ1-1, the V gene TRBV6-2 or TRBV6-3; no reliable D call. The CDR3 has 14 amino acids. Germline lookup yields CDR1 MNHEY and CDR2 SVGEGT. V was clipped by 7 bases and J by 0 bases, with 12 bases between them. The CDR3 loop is CASTYQAVNTEAFF. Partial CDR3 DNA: TGTGCCAGCACCTACCAGGCAGTGAACACTGAA.

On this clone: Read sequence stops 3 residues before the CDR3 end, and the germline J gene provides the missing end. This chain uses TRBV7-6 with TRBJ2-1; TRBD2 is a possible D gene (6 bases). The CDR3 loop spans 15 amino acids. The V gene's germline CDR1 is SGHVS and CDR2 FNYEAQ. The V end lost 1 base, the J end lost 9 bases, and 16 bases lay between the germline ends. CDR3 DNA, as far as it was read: TGTGCCAGCAGCTTAGAGCTGGCGGGGCCTGGTGAG. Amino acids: CASSLELAGPGE. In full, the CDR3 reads CASSLELAGPGEQFF. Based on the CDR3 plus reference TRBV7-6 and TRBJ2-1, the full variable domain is GAGVSQSPRYKVTKRGQDVALRCDPISGHVSLYWYRQALGQGPEFLTYFNYEAQQDKSGLPNDRFSAERPEGSISTLTIQRTEQRDSAMYRCASSLELAGPGEQFFGPGTRLTVL.

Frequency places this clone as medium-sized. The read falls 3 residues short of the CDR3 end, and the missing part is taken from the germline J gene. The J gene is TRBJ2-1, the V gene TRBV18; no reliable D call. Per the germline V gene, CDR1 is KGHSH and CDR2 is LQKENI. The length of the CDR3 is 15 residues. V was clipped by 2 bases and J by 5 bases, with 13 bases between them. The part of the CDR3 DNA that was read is TGTGCCAGCTCACCAAGTCTGGTAAGGGACAATGAG. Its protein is CASSPSLVRDNE. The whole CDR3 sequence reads CASSPSLVRDNEQFF.